The present TCR beta chain was sequenced within a study of graft-versus-host responses after intestinal transplantation (dated by TCRdb to about 2021). About the full investigation: The transplants that recipients got were multivisceral, liver-intestinal, or isolated intestinal. Donor T cell macrochimerism was defined as a peak of at least 4% donor T cells among recipient peripheral blood mononuclear cells. Bulk TCR-beta CDR3 sequencing was used to track graft-versus-host and host-versus-graft alloreactive T cell clones in the graft, circulation and bone marrow after intestinal transplantation. Instead of going to the commercial service, samples from a few later patients were sequenced in-house on an Illumina MiSeq and processed with MiXCR. The cohort enrolled around 23 intestinal transplant recipients including one retransplant, and a few patients lacking pretransplant specimens were excluded. Every recipient was given anti-thymocyte globulin induction, followed by approximately 3 years of maintenance tacrolimus and steroids. To identify alloreactive clones, pre-transplant mixed lymphocyte reaction products were sequenced and compared with unstimulated pre-transplant donor and recipient T cells.

The time point label corresponds to: cells obtained before transplantation from donor or recipient. CD3+CD4+ and CD3+CD8+ populations were FACS-sorted from unstimulated pre-transplant donor and recipient cells taken from spleen or lymph nodes. Libraries were built with the immunoSEQ multiplex PCR assay. For most patients, genomic DNA was isolated with the Qiagen DNeasy Blood and Tissue Kit and sent frozen to Adaptive Biotechnologies for TCR sequencing. For most patients, genomic DNA was subjected to high-throughput TCR-beta CDR3 sequencing by Adaptive Biotechnologies. Per the original workflow: TCR sequencing data were retrieved from Adaptive's ImmunoSEQ software for around 20 patients, whereas a few other patients were processed with MiXCR and VDJtools. To correct CD4 versus CD8 sorting errors, any sequence found in both subsets at a frequency ratio below 5:1 was removed. Because the origin of CDR3 nucleotide sequences shared between donor and recipient could not be assigned, those sequences were removed. To be classed as alloreactive, a clone needed at least 2-fold expansion over unstimulated cells and a minimum CFSE-low frequency of 0.002% (template counts) or 0.001% (read counts). Mappable clones were those detected in sequenced pre-transplant spleen, lymph node, or MLR CFSE-low populations of the donor or recipient. Cumulative frequency of alloreactive clones was calculated as a percentage of all sequences weighted by copy number. TCRdb re-hosts the immuneACCESS table, in-frame sequences only. Its copies lack some clones; in the studies checked, an unresolved V gene accounts for under half of them, and the cause for the rest is not known. V and J calls and clone size are as listed in that table; D and trimming were resolved from the DNA. This sample holds some 39,000 clones; 90% to 95% were observed only once. In total, the top ten clones hold less than 0.25% of the sample.

Paper-wide results and their limitations: GvH clones were detected in recipient bone marrow, and some appeared earlier in ileal mucosa or blood, consistent with an intestinal mucosal origin. High GvH to HvG T cell clonal ratios were observed in the allografts of patients with donor T cell macrochimerism. Early after transplant, peak levels of circulating GvH clones were associated with declines in HvG clones. The conclusions were limited by the relatively low number and heterogeneity of the intestinal transplant patients.

The CDR3 contains 15 residues, cysteine and phenylalanine counted. Only the CDR3 region is kept as DNA, spanning 45 bases read in frame from base 1. For this chain, trimming is 0 bases at the V end and 7 bases at the J end, and the number of junction bases without a gene match is 8. The germline V gene sets CDR1 to SGHTA and CDR2 to FQGTGA. Of note for this clone: Its cognate antigen has yet to be identified. No qualities accompany the bases; no much larger clone lies one base away.

This chain joins TRBV7-3 to TRBJ1-2; the central 7 bases match TRBD1. Specimen: unstimulated CD8+ T cells sorted from spleen or lymph node cells, collected before transplant. The sequence came from a human donor who was the organ donor for an intestinal transplant. CDR3 sequence: CASSLTSSQGVGYTF. The base sequence is TGTGCCAGCAGCTTAACTTCGTCGCAGGGGGTTGGCTACACCTTC. The variable domain in full, with residues beyond the CDR3 obtained from the reference TRBV7-3 and TRBJ1-2 genes, is GAGVSQTPSNKVTEKGKYVELRCDPISGHTALYWYRQSLGQGPEFLIYFQGTGAADDSGLPNDRFFAVRPEGSVSTLKIQRTERGDSAVYLCASSLTSSQGVGYTFGSGTRLTVV.